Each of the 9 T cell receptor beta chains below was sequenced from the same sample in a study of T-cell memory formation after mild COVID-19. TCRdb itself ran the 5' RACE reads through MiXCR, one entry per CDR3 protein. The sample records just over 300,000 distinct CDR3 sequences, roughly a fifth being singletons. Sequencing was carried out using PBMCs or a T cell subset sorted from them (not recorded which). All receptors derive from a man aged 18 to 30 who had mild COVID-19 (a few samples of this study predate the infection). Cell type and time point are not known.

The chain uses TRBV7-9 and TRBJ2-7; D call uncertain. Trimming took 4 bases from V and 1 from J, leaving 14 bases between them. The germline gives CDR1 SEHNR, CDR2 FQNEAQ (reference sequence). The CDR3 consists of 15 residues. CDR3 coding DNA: TGTGCCAGCAGCTCACCGGACGTCGCGTCCTACGAGCAGTACTTC. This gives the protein CASSSPDVASYEQYF.

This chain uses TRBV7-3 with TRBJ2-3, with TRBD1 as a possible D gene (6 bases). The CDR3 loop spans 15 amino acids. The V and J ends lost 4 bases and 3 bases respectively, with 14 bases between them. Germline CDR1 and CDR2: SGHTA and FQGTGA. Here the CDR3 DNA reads TGTGCCAGCAGCTCAACAGGGTCAGCGACAGATACGCAGTATTTT. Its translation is CASSSTGSATDTQYF.

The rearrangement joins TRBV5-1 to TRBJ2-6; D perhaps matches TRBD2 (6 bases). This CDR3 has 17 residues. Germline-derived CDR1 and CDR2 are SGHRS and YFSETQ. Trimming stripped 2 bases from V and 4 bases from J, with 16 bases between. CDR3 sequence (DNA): TGCGCCAGCAGCTTCACATGGGGGACTCCCGGGGCCAACGTCCTGACTTTC. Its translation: CASSFTWGTPGANVLTF.

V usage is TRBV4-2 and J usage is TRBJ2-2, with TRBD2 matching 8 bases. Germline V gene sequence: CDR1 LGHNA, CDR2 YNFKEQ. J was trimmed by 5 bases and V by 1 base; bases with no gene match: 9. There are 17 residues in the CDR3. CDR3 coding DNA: TGTGCCAGCAGCCAAGTAGCCGGGGGGGCTAGGACCGGGGAGCTGTTTTTT. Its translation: CASSQVAGGARTGELFF.

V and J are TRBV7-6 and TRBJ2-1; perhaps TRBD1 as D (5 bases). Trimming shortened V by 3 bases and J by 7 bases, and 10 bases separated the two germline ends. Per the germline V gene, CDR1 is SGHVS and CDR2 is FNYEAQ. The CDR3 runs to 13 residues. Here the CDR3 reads CASSFDSRNEQFF. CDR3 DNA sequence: TGTGCCAGCAGCTTTGACAGTCGGAATGAGCAGTTCTTC.

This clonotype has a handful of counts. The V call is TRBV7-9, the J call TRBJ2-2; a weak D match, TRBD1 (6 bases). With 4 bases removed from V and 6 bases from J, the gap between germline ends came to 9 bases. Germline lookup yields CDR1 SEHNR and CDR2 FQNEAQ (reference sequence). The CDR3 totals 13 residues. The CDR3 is CASSSGQPGELFF. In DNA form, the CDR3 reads TGTGCCAGCAGCTCAGGACAGCCCGGGGAGCTGTTTTTT.

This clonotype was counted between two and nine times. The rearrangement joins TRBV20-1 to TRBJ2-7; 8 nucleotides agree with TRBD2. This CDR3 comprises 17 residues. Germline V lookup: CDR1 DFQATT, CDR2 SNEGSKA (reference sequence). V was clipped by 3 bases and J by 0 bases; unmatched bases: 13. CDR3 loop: CSASSISGGSNSYEQYF. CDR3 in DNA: TGCAGTGCTAGCAGTATTTCGGGGGGGTCCAACTCCTACGAGCAGTACTTC.

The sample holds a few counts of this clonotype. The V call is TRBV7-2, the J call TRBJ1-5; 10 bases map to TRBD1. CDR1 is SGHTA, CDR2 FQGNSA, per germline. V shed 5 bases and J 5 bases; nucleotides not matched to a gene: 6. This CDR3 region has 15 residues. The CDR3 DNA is TGTGCCAGCAGCCGAGCCGGGACAGGGGATCAGCCCCAGCATTTT. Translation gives CASSRAGTGDQPQHF.

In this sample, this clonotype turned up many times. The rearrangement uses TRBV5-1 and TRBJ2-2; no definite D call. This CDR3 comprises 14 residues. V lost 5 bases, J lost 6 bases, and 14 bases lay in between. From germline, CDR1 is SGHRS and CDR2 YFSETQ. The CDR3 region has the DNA TGCGCCAGCAGACCCGACGGACGTCCCGGGGAGCTGTTTTTT. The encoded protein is CASRPDGRPGELFF. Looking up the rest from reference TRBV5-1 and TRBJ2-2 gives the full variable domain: KAGVTQTPRYLIKTRGQQVTLSCSPISGHRSVSWYQQTPGQGLQFLFEYFSETQRNKGNFPGRFSGRQFSNSRSEMNVSTLELGDSALYLCASRPDGRPGELFFGEGSRLTVL.